One sample yielded the 7 T cell receptor beta chains listed below, sequenced in a study of blood T cell repertoires in COVID-19. Clones were read by immunoSEQ multiplex PCR, and TCRdb kept only the in-frame ones, dropping some. The table includes about 81,000 clones, about four fifths detected once. Sequencing was carried out using peripheral blood. These receptors were taken from a human donor in a cohort sampled during active COVID-19.

Written as DNA, the CDR3 is TGTGCCAGCAGCGGACAGGGTGTGAACACTGAAGCTTTCTTT. Its protein product is CASSGQGVNTEAFF. The chain carries TRBV6-5 and TRBJ1-1, with 8 bases aligning to TRBD1. CDR3 size: 14 residues. Per germline, CDR1 MNHEY and CDR2 SVGAGI. V dropped 6 bases and J dropped 0; count of bases not matched to a gene: 3.

V gene TRBV5-1 combines with J gene TRBJ1-1; the D is unclear. The CDR3 sequence is 14 residues long. Trimming took off 4 bases at V and 5 bases at J, with 15 bases between the two ends. The germline V gene has CDR1 SGHRS and CDR2 YFSETQ. Here the CDR3 DNA reads TGCGCCAGCAGCCCCCGTACTTCGGGGACTGAAGCTTTCTTT. Encoded protein: CASSPRTSGTEAFF.

The rearrangement uses TRBV5-4 and TRBJ2-6; D is uncertain. The V and J ends lost 0 bases and 3 bases respectively, with 4 bases between them. Germline V gene sequence: CDR1 SGHNT, CDR2 YYREEE (reference sequence). This CDR3 has 14 amino acids. The CDR3 coding sequence is TGTGCCAGCAGCTTGGACGGTGGGGCCAACGTCCTGACTTTC. This gives the protein CASSLDGGANVLTF.

This clone has ten or more counts. The V and J genes are TRBV30 and TRBJ1-5; the D gene is possibly TRBD1 (5 bases). V was shortened by 1 base and J by 7 bases, with 11 bases between the two germline ends. This CDR3 has 13 amino acids. Germline values: CDR1 GTSNPN, CDR2 SVGIG (reference sequence). CDR3 region: CAWSAGGAQPQHF. The CDR3 bases are TGTGCCTGGAGTGCGGGGGGAGCGCAGCCCCAGCATTTT.

The J gene is TRBJ1-5, the V gene TRBV5-1; perhaps TRBD1 as D (6 bases). The CDR3 runs to 15 residues. CDR1 and CDR2 (germline): SGHRS, YFSETQ. Trimming took off 1 base at V and 2 bases at J, with 10 bases between the two ends. The CDR3 nucleotides read TGCGCCAGCAGCTTGAGCGCAGGGGGCAATCAGCCCCAGCATTTT. Its protein is CASSLSAGGNQPQHF. Full variable domain (rest looked up from reference TRBV5-1 and TRBJ1-5): KAGVTQTPRYLIKTRGQQVTLSCSPISGHRSVSWYQQTPGQGLQFLFEYFSETQRNKGNFPGRFSGRQFSNSRSEMNVSTLELGDSALYLCASSLSAGGNQPQHFGDGTRLSIL.

V gene TRBV14 combines with J gene TRBJ1-1; 7 positions match TRBD1. Germline assignment: CDR1 SGHDN and CDR2 FVKESK. CDR3 length: 15 residues. Trimming at V came to 0 bases and at J to 6 bases, leaving 7 bases not matched to a gene. CDR3 in amino acids: CASSQDGGGKAEAFF. CDR3 DNA sequence: TGTGCCAGCAGCCAAGATGGAGGGGGCAAGGCTGAAGCTTTCTTT.

The rearrangement joins TRBV29-1 to TRBJ1-2; 9 nucleotides align to TRBD1. J gave up 3 bases and V 3 bases, and 5 bases lay outside the gene matches. In germline, CDR1 is SQVTM, CDR2 ANQGSEA. The CDR3 is 14 amino acids. DNA of the CDR3: TGCAGCGTTGAGCGGGACAGGGAAGACTATGGCTACACCTTC. Translating gives CSVERDREDYGYTF.